The clone carrying this TCR beta chain occurred once. These data belong to a study of blood T cell repertoires in COVID-19. Sequenced by immunoSEQ multiplex PCR; TCRdb stores in-frame clones only, minus some. The table shows approximately 280,000 clones, with 75% to 95% occurring only once. There are 14 residues in the CDR3. J gave up 0 bases and V 6 bases, and 4 bases lay outside the gene matches. Germline assignment: CDR1 SGHTA and CDR2 FQGNSA. This rearrangement joins TRBV7-2 to TRBJ1-1, with 7 bases identical to TRBD1. The TCR was taken from a woman aged 25-40 years with COVID-19, enrolled during active disease. The source material was peripheral blood. The DNA of the CDR3 is TGTGCCAGCAGTCTGGGACAGCTGAACACTGAAGCTTTCTTT. Translation: CASSLGQLNTEAFF.